Below are 14 T cell receptor beta chains sequenced from a single sample in a study of early T cells in non-severe SARS-CoV-2 infection. TCRdb itself ran the 5' RACE reads through MiXCR, one entry per CDR3 protein. The table records over 75,000 distinct CDR3 sequences, approximately 15% of them present only once. Sample: whole blood. All receptors derive from an adult who was a healthcare worker with PCR-confirmed SARS-CoV-2 infection or an uninfected control (not recorded which).

This chain uses TRBV10-1 with TRBJ2-2; D tentatively reads TRBD1 or TRBD2 (5 bases each). Germline V gene sequence: CDR1 WNHNN, CDR2 SYGVQD (reference sequence). V dropped 8 bases and J dropped 4 bases, with 14 bases sitting between them. The CDR3 contains 14 residues. The chain's CDR3 is CASGASGGTGELFF. The CDR3 DNA reads TGCGCCAGCGGGGCCAGCGGCGGCACCGGGGAGCTGTTTTTT.

This chain uses TRBV7-2 with TRBJ2-2; tentatively, D is TRBD2 (5 bases). This CDR3 region has 15 residues. Germline assignment: CDR1 SGHTA and CDR2 FQGNSA. V was cut by 5 bases and J by 9 bases, with 19 bases left in between. The CDR3 DNA reads as TGTGCCAGCAGCGCGAGGGCCAACCCGGACCGGGAGCTGTTTTTT. Its translation is CASSARANPDRELFF.

V usage is TRBV28 and J usage is TRBJ2-7; 15 bases are shared with TRBD2. Germline loops: CDR1 MDHEN, CDR2 SYDVKM. The length of the CDR3 is 14 residues. V was clipped by 6 bases and J by 5 bases; unmatched bases: 2. Here the CDR3 DNA reads TGTGCCAGCAGAGGGACTAGCGGGAGGAACGAGCAGTACTTC. Translating it yields CASRGTSGRNEQYF.

The genes are TRBV7-2 and TRBJ2-1; D unclear. Germline lookup yields CDR1 SGHTA and CDR2 FQGNSA. V lost 5 bases and J lost 0, with 11 bases in between. The CDR3 contains 15 residues. The CDR3 bases are TGTGCCAGCAGCCCCTTTGGAGCCTCCTACAATGAGCAGTTCTTC. Its protein product is CASSPFGASYNEQFF.

The chain has TRBV4-3 and TRBJ1-2; maybe TRBD1 (5 bases). The CDR3 spans 16 residues. CDR1 and CDR2 from the germline V gene are LGHNA and YSLEER. The V and J ends lost 0 bases and 0 bases respectively, with 11 bases between them. The CDR3 DNA follows: TGCGCCAGCAGCCAAGATCGGTCAGGGACTAACTATGGCTACACCTTC. This sequence encodes CASSQDRSGTNYGYTF.

There are a few counts of this clonotype. The chain recombines TRBV21-1 with TRBJ2-1; the table assigns TRBD2, which was not confirmed against the DNA. TRBV21-1 is deemed a pseudogene. The CDR3 is made up of 20 amino acids. The CDR3 coding sequence is TGTGCCAGCAGCAAAGGACTAGCGGGAGGACCGTTCTCTTCCTACAATGAGCAGTTCTTC. Translating gives CASSKGLAGGPFSSYNEQFF.

The genes are TRBV7-8 and TRBJ2-3; TRBD2 agrees at 8 bases. The germline gives CDR1 SGHVS, CDR2 FQNEAQ. This CDR3 is 15 amino acids long. J lost 2 bases, V lost 3 bases, and 4 bases had no gene match. The CDR3 coding sequence is TGTGCCAGCAGCTTGGGGACTAGGACCACAGATACGCAGTATTTT. Its translation is CASSLGTRTTDTQYF.

This clonotype was detected a few times. The chain's CDR3 is CASSRGGEGNIQYF. CDR3 DNA sequence: TGTGCCAGTAGTAGGGGAGGGGAGGGAAACATTCAGTACTTC. J is TRBJ2-4 and V is TRBV19; 7 nucleotides line up with TRBD2. Germline lookup yields CDR1 LNHDA and CDR2 SQIVND (reference sequence). The CDR3 length is 14 residues. The V segment lost 4 bases and the J segment 6 bases; nucleotides outside the gene matches: 6.

The chain couples TRBV5-1 to TRBJ2-1; TRBD2 agrees at 12 bases. The J segment lost 8 bases and the V segment lost 1 base, leaving 7 bases of the junction unmatched. The CDR3 is 16 residues long. Germline V CDR1 and CDR2: SGHRS, YFSETQ. CDR3 sequence: CASSLTLAGGPDEQFF. CDR3 DNA sequence: TGCGCCAGCAGCTTGACCCTAGCGGGAGGGCCGGATGAGCAGTTCTTC.

V and J are TRBV11-2 and TRBJ2-1, with unresolved D. This CDR3 is 14 amino acids long. Trimming stripped 3 bases from V and 1 base from J, with 7 bases between. Germline CDR1 and CDR2: SGHAT and FQNNGV. CDR3 nucleotide sequence: TGTGCCAGCAGCTTTAGTCCATCCTACAATGAGCAGTTCTTC. Protein: CASSFSPSYNEQFF.

The chain is built from TRBV29-1 and TRBJ2-3; 10 bases are shared with TRBD2. The CDR3 is 14 amino acids. V shed 7 bases, J shed 2 bases, and the junction held 6 bases outside the gene matches. In germline, CDR1 is SQVTM, CDR2 ANQGSEA. The CDR3 region has the DNA TGCAGCGCTTTACTAGCGGGGATCACAGATACGCAGTATTTT. This translates into CSALLAGITDTQYF.

The chain has TRBV28 and TRBJ2-1, with TRBD1 matching 10 bases. V was clipped by 5 bases and J by 7 bases; unmatched bases: 5. The CDR3 has 14 residues. Germline loops: CDR1 MDHEN, CDR2 SYDVKM. CDR3 residues: CASSARTGGNEQFF. The CDR3 DNA reads as TGTGCCAGCAGTGCCAGGACAGGGGGAAATGAGCAGTTCTTC.

This clonotype was seen a few times. The chain uses TRBV7-8 and TRBJ2-1, with D unresolved. The CDR3 length is 13 residues. The germline V and J ends were trimmed by 3 bases and 6 bases, with 9 bases remaining between them. CDR1 and CDR2 from the germline V gene are SGHVS and FQNEAQ. For the CDR3, the DNA is TGTGCCAGCAGCTTCCTTGGCAGCAATGAGCAGTTCTTC. Translated, it gives CASSFLGSNEQFF. The entire variable domain, with the rest obtained from reference TRBV7-8 and TRBJ2-1, is as follows: GAGVSQSPRYKVAKRGQDVALRCDPISGHVSLFWYQQALGQGPEFLTYFQNEAQLDKSGLPSDRFFAERPEGSVSTLKIQRTQQEDSAVYLCASSFLGSNEQFFGPGTRLTVL.

This clonotype was observed a few times. V and J are TRBV5-1 and TRBJ2-1; 7 bases map to TRBD2. This CDR3 contains 15 residues. V lost 0 bases and J lost 4; bases outside the gene matches: 4. From germline, CDR1 is SGHRS and CDR2 YFSETQ. The CDR3 DNA is TGCGCCAGCAGCTTGGGCACGGGAGGATACAATGAGCAGTTCTTC. This translates into CASSLGTGGYNEQFF.